These 5 T cell receptor beta chains were all obtained from the same sample, sequenced in a study of shared clonotypes between healthy human individuals. The naive CD8 subset, CD45RO-negative cells positively selected for CCR7, excluded terminally differentiated effector memory CD45RA+ cells. Libraries were prepared by immunoSEQ multiplex PCR; TCRdb keeps only in-frame clonotypes and omits some of them. The table lists 550,000 to 750,000 clones, about 90% of them singletons. Sequencing was performed on naive CD8+ T cells sorted from blood. The receptors here all came from a man aged 30-40 years in good health.

The chain is built from TRBV28 and TRBJ2-2, with unresolved D. V was cut by 3 bases and J by 3 bases, with 8 bases left in between. Germline V lookup: CDR1 MDHEN, CDR2 SYDVKM. The length of the CDR3 is 14 residues. CDR3 sequence reads: CASSFFQDTGELFF. CDR3 sequence (DNA): TGTGCCAGCAGTTTTTTTCAGGACACCGGGGAGCTGTTTTTT.

The chain employs TRBV6-6 and TRBJ1-5; no clear D. V was pared by 5 bases and J by 3 bases, with 11 bases between. The germline V gene encodes CDR1 MNHNY and CDR2 SVGAGI (reference sequence). This CDR3 comprises 14 residues. This chain's CDR3 is CASSMWGINQPQHF. In DNA form, the CDR3 reads TGTGCCAGCAGTATGTGGGGAATCAATCAGCCCCAGCATTTT.

This rearrangement joins TRBV7-2 to TRBJ1-2, with D uncertain. The V and J ends lost 1 base and 8 bases respectively, with 11 bases between them. The CDR3 runs to 13 residues. Germline V gene sequence: CDR1 SGHTA, CDR2 FQGNSA. The CDR3 region is CASSLEPIGGYTF. The CDR3 DNA reads TGTGCCAGCAGCTTAGAGCCAATTGGAGGCTACACCTTC. Variable domain in full (rest from reference TRBV7-2 and TRBJ1-2): GAGVSQSPSNKVTEKGKDVELRCDPISGHTALYWYRQSLGQGLEFLIYFQGNSAPDKSGLPSDRFSAERTGGSVSTLTIQRTQQEDSAVYLCASSLEPIGGYTFGSGTRLTVV.

The gene calls are TRBV4-3 and TRBJ1-1, with TRBD1 matching over 9 bases. Germline trimming cut 3 bases from V and 1 base from J; bases unmatched to any gene: 3. The CDR3 length is 15 residues. The germline V gene has CDR1 LGHNA and CDR2 YSLEER. CDR3 amino acids: CASSQYRGRNTEAFF. For the CDR3, the DNA is TGCGCCAGCAGCCAGTACAGGGGGCGGAACACTGAAGCTTTCTTT.

The chain uses TRBV28 and TRBJ2-1; D tentatively reads TRBD1 or TRBD2 (5 bases each). CDR1 and CDR2 (germline): MDHEN, SYDVKM. This CDR3 has 14 residues. V was shortened by 8 bases and J by 0 bases, with 11 bases between the two germline ends. The CDR3 is CASRKGSSYNEQFF. In DNA form, the CDR3 reads TGTGCCAGCCGTAAGGGGAGCTCCTACAATGAGCAGTTCTTC.